This T cell receptor (beta chain) is from a study of sequential checkpoint blockade in melanoma. Looking at the study overall: First-line arms were nivolumab then ipilimumab, or the reverse, randomized 1:1. After both sequences, patients received maintenance nivolumab.

There are a few counts of this clone. CDR1 and CDR2 from the germline V gene are SNHLY and FYNNEI. CDR3 length equals 15 residues. V was clipped by 4 bases and J by 3 bases; unmatched bases: 3. Generated by immunoSEQ multiplex PCR, the TCRdb table keeps only in-frame clones and is missing some. The data contain fewer than 40,000 clones, approximately 90% of them singletons. The treatment is: randomized to nivolumab then ipilimumab (arm A) or the reverse (arm B). PBMC sorting kept live CD3+CD8+ cells without CD19 or CD56. This clonotype was sampled from a human donor with melanoma. This sample comprised CD8+ T cells sorted from blood (inferred from file names), obtained from a patient given nivolumab and ipilimumab in sequence. The V call is TRBV2, the J call TRBJ2-7, with TRBD2 matching 13 bases. The CDR3 DNA is TGTGCCAGCAGTGGGGGGACTAGCGGGAACTACGAGCAGTACTTC. This gives the protein CASSGGTSGNYEQYF.